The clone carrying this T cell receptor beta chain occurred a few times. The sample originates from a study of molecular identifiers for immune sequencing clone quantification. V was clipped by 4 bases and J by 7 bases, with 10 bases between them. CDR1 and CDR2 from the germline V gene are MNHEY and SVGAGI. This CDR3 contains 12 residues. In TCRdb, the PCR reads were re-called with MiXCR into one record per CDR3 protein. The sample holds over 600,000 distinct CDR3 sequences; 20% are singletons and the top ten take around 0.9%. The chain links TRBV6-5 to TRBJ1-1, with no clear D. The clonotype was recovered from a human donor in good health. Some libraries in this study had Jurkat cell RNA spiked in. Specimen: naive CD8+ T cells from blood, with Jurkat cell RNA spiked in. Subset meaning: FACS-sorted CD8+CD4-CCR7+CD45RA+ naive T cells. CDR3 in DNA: TGTGCCAGCAGTTGGGGTGTGGGTGAAGCTTTCTTT. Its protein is CASSWGVGEAFF.